This T cell receptor (beta chain) was retrieved from a study of CD8+CD57+ T cells in acquired aplastic anemia. This clonotype was detected many times. The antigen is not known. The junction does not match germline at one end; this may be a read error. Profiling of TCR beta VDJ combinations and CDR3 sequences used genomic DNA as template. TCRdb passed the reads through MiXCR, listing each CDR3 protein once. The profile shows about 20,000 distinct CDR3 sequences, 40% of them singletons. All patients picked for sequencing had shown, by flow cytometry, an expansion of CD8+CD57+ cells. The authors also ran sequencing on CD8+CD57+ effector memory cells taken from about 15% of the 12 patients. As a group, the patients uniformly had severe acquired aplastic anemia. Blood samples were obtained from patients who had received no prior therapy. Overall study findings and caveats: There were 25 to 35 CD8+ CDR3 sequences that occurred in both patients and controls. When set against total CD4+ and CD8+ pools, CD8+CD57+ cells in patients had lower diversity.

Germline CDR1 reads SSHAT; CDR2 reads FNYEAQ (reference sequence). The length of the CDR3 is 11 residues. The sequencing sample was made of CD8+CD57+ T cells sorted from PBMCs. Regarding subset: bead-enriched CD8+CD57+ effector memory T cells from SAA patients. The V gene is TRBV7-7, the J gene TRBJ2-1, with unresolved D. This receptor was obtained from a human donor with aplastic anemia. CDR3 sequence (DNA): TGTGCTAGCAGCTCCGGCAATGAGCAGTTCTTC. Residues: CASSSGNEQFF.